In this sample, the clone carrying this TCR beta chain turned up a few times. As yet, its antigen is unknown. This sample was taken from a study of T cell repertoires in cytomegalovirus infection. Overall study: CMV epitopes in the study were HLA-C-restricted (recently identified) and HLA-B-restricted (well studied).

From the reads, TCRdb called clonotypes with MiXCR, one entry per CDR3 protein. The sample includes hundreds of thousands of distinct CDR3 sequences, roughly 42% of them seen just once. The germline V and J ends were trimmed by 6 bases and 0 bases, with 10 bases remaining between them. The germline gives CDR1 DFQATT, CDR2 SNEGSKA (reference sequence). CDR3 length: 13 residues. Source: cultured PBMCs, taken from culture after CMV antigen stimulation. The TCR was taken from a human donor in good health (CMV status not recorded). Some clones in this sample may be carry-over from other donors' samples. The chain combines TRBV20-1 with TRBJ2-3; D not resolved. The CDR3 protein is CSAPDLSTDTQYF. In nucleotides, the CDR3 is TGCAGTGCCCCGGACCTGAGCACAGATACGCAGTATTTT.